What follows are 19 T cell receptor beta chains derived from one specimen sequenced in a study of PD-L1 blockade in urothelial cancer. Time point in this sample: pretreatment peripheral blood. TCRdb's copy holds only in-frame clones and misses some; the assay was immunoSEQ multiplex PCR. In the table there are 80,000 to 90,000 clones, approximately 87% of which are singletons. The sample was PBMCs, taken around atezolizumab (anti-PD-L1) treatment. These receptors were taken from a man aged 55 to 70 with urothelial cancer.

The chain links TRBV5-6 to TRBJ2-7; TRBD1 agrees at 7 bases. This CDR3 has 16 amino acids. Germline loops: CDR1 SGHDT, CDR2 YYEEEE. The V and J ends lost 4 bases and 4 bases, in that order; junction bases with no gene match: 14. Here the CDR3 DNA reads TGTGCCAGCAGCCATGGCCTGAGGGGGCGGTGGTACGAGCAGTACTTC. It yields the protein CASSHGLRGRWYEQYF.

This clone has more than one count but fewer than ten. V is TRBV7-9 and J is TRBJ2-1, with TRBD2 matching 13 bases. The CDR3 sequence is 16 residues long. Germline V gene sequence: CDR1 SEHNR, CDR2 FQNEAQ (reference sequence). Trimming at V came to 5 bases and at J to 4 bases, leaving 5 bases not matched to a gene. CDR3 nucleotides: TGTGCCAGCAGCGAGACTAGCGGGAGGTCGTACAATGAGCAGTTCTTC. As protein: CASSETSGRSYNEQFF.

This clone showed up just once. This sequence joins TRBV5-4 and TRBJ2-7; the match to TRBD2 covers 9 bases. Germline CDR1 SGHNT, CDR2 YYREEE (reference sequence). This CDR3 is built from 15 residues. The junction had 5 bases not matched to a gene; V was cut back by 0 bases and J by 4 bases. CDR3 sequence reads: CASSLERGGAYEQYF. CDR3 bases: TGTGCCAGCAGCTTGGAACGCGGGGGGGCTTACGAGCAGTACTTC. Based on the CDR3 plus reference TRBV5-4 and TRBJ2-7, the full variable domain is ETGVTQSPTHLIKTRGQQVTLRCSSQSGHNTVSWYQQALGQGPQFIFQYYREEENGRGNFPPRFSGLQFPNYSSELNVNALELDDSALYLCASSLERGGAYEQYFGPGTRLTVT.

In this sample, this clone turned up many times. The chain links TRBV5-1 to TRBJ2-5; no reliable D call. The CDR3 runs 13 residues. Germline V gene sequence: CDR1 SGHRS, CDR2 YFSETQ. V lost 6 bases, J lost 3 bases, and 12 bases lay in between. CDR3 protein: CASNRGEEETQYF. The CDR3, as DNA: TGCGCCAGCAACCGTGGAGAGGAAGAGACCCAGTACTTC.

The chain employs TRBV5-1 and TRBJ2-7; TRBD2 agrees at 16 bases. This CDR3 spans 17 amino acids. CDR1 is SGHRS, CDR2 YFSETQ, per germline. Germline trimming cut 4 bases from V and 4 bases from J; bases unmatched to any gene: 8. CDR3 bases: TGCGCCAGCAGCGCGGGGACTAGCGGGGGGGCGTTTTACGAGCAGTACTTC. As protein: CASSAGTSGGAFYEQYF. The whole variable domain, filled in from reference TRBV5-1 and TRBJ2-7, reads KAGVTQTPRYLIKTRGQQVTLSCSPISGHRSVSWYQQTPGQGLQFLFEYFSETQRNKGNFPGRFSGRQFSNSRSEMNVSTLELGDSALYLCASSAGTSGGAFYEQYFGPGTRLTVT.

The V gene is TRBV9, the J gene TRBJ2-2; 10 bases are a match to TRBD2. V lost 6 bases and J lost 4; bases outside the gene matches: 6. The germline V gene encodes CDR1 SGDLS and CDR2 YYNGEE. This CDR3 region has 15 residues. DNA of the CDR3: TGTGCCAGCACGAGCGGGGGGGCCCTCACCGGGGAGCTGTTTTTT. It specifies CASTSGGALTGELFF.

This chain joins TRBV5-1 and TRBJ1-1, with TRBD1 matching over 8 bases. Germline CDR1 reads SGHRS; CDR2 reads YFSETQ. J was trimmed by 6 bases and V by 4 bases; bases with no gene match: 5. The CDR3 runs 13 residues. In nucleotides, the CDR3 is TGCGCCAGCAGCCGGACAGGGTGGGCTGAAGCTTTCTTT. Residues: CASSRTGWAEAFF.

This clone was seen more than once but under ten times. Germline and junction disagree at one end, which may indicate a read error. J is TRBJ2-1 and V is TRBV4-1; a possible D gene is TRBD1 (6 bases). The CDR3 loop spans 14 amino acids. Germline V CDR1 and CDR2: MGHRA, YSYEKL. Here the CDR3 reads CASSLEGVKNVQFF. The CDR3 region has the DNA TGCGCCAGCAGCTTAGAGGGGGTGAAAAATGTGCAGTTCTTC.

The chain carries TRBV2 and TRBJ2-5; D unresolved. Germline CDR1 and CDR2: SNHLY and FYNNEI. CDR3 length: 11 amino acids. V was clipped by 6 bases and J by 14 bases, with 16 bases between them. The CDR3 sequence is CASSLYSRLYF. DNA of the CDR3: TGTGCCAGCAGCCTTTACTCTCGCCTTTACTTC.

The CDR3 bases are TGTGCCAGCAGCGTAGGCAGGGGATCCTACGAGCAGTACTTC. This sequence encodes CASSVGRGSYEQYF. The chain couples TRBV9 to TRBJ2-7; D may be TRBD1 (6 bases). Germline assignment: CDR1 SGDLS and CDR2 YYNGEE. The CDR3 covers 14 residues. The V gene lost 0 bases and the J gene lost 1 base, with 8 bases spanning the gap.

The chain carries TRBV5-6 and TRBJ1-5; TRBD1 aligns across 10 bases. Germline values: CDR1 SGHDT, CDR2 YYEEEE. The CDR3 runs to 16 residues. V trimming: 2 bases; J trimming: 3 bases; junction bases outside the gene matches: 5. This CDR3 is CASSFSDRGLNQPQHF. CDR3 bases: TGTGCCAGCAGCTTCTCCGACAGGGGGCTCAATCAGCCCCAGCATTTT. The complete variable domain, with remaining parts taken from reference TRBV5-6 and TRBJ1-5, reads DAGVTQSPTHLIKTRGQQVTLRCSPKSGHDTVSWYQQALGQGPQFIFQYYEEEERQRGNFPDRFSGHQFPNYSSELNVNALLLGDSALYLCASSFSDRGLNQPQHFGDGTRLSIL.

This clone was seen a handful of times. The chain couples TRBV5-1 to TRBJ2-3; weak D call: TRBD2 (6 bases). Germline values: CDR1 SGHRS, CDR2 YFSETQ. This CDR3 contains 16 residues. V was cut by 4 bases and J by 0 bases, with 15 bases left in between. CDR3 residues: CASSPEGQVSTDTQYF. CDR3 DNA sequence: TGCGCCAGCAGCCCGGAGGGGCAGGTGAGCACAGATACGCAGTATTTT.

The rearrangement links TRBV11-3 to TRBJ2-5, with a weak D call TRBD2 (6 bases). Trimming left V 3 bases short and J 2 bases short, with 13 bases between. The CDR3 is 15 residues long. Germline CDR1 SGHNT, CDR2 YENEEA. The CDR3 protein is CASSLEGTWQETQYF. DNA for the CDR3: TGTGCCAGCAGCTTGGAGGGAACCTGGCAAGAGACCCAGTACTTC.

The rearrangement links TRBV9 to TRBJ2-3; a possible D gene is TRBD2 (7 bases). This CDR3 has 15 amino acids. V lost 6 bases, J lost 0 bases, and 14 bases lay in between. The germline V gene has CDR1 SGDLS and CDR2 YYNGEE. The CDR3 loop reads CASTKEGGSTDTQYF. CDR3 in DNA: TGTGCCAGCACTAAAGAGGGGGGGAGCACAGATACGCAGTATTTT.

This clone appeared a single time. The rearrangement uses TRBV2 and TRBJ2-7; TRBD1 might be the D (5 bases). Trimming stripped 7 bases from V and 2 bases from J, with 18 bases between. This CDR3 has 15 residues. CDR1 and CDR2 from the germline V gene are SNHLY and FYNNEI. The CDR3 coding sequence is TGTGCCAGCAATAATCCTGGTCAGGGCGCCTACGAGCAGTACTTC. This sequence encodes CASNNPGQGAYEQYF.

The chain is built from TRBV11-3 and TRBJ2-3, with 7 bases identical to TRBD1. Trimming at V came to 5 bases and at J to 0 bases, leaving 2 bases not matched to a gene. The CDR3 contains 14 residues. Germline V gene lookup returns CDR1 SGHNT and CDR2 YENEEA. The CDR3 region is CASSRTGSTDTQYF. CDR3 sequence (DNA): TGTGCCAGCAGCCGGACAGGAAGCACAGATACGCAGTATTTT.

The chain has TRBV6-5 and TRBJ2-2; 8 bases agree with TRBD2. The CDR3 runs to 15 residues. Germline V gives CDR1 MNHEY, CDR2 SVGAGI. The junction had 10 bases not matched to a gene; V was cut back by 8 bases and J by 5 bases. CDR3 protein: CASSYAGGRTGELFF. The CDR3 nucleotides are TGTGCCAGCTCTTATGCGGGGGGAAGGACCGGGGAGCTGTTTTTT.

This sequence joins TRBV5-1 and TRBJ2-5; TRBD1 matches at 7 bases. Losses at the gene ends were 4 bases for V and 3 bases for J; bases not matched to a gene: 6. The CDR3 consists of 14 residues. Germline V CDR1 and CDR2: SGHRS, YFSETQ. This CDR3 is CASSRETGKETQYF. The CDR3 DNA reads TGCGCCAGCAGCCGCGAGACAGGGAAAGAGACCCAGTACTTC.

The count of this clone is one. The CDR3 is CASSPPRLAGGRHEQYF. Here the CDR3 DNA reads TGTGCCAGCTCACCACCCCGGCTAGCGGGAGGGCGACACGAGCAGTACTTC. The genes are TRBV18 and TRBJ2-7; 12 bases are a match to TRBD2. V lost 0 bases to trimming and J lost 5 bases; unmatched junction nucleotides: 8. The CDR3 totals 17 residues. Germline V gene data show CDR1 as KGHSH and CDR2 as LQKENI.